Each of the 15 T cell receptor beta chains below was sequenced from the same sample in a study of blood T cells in healthy people across ages. Next came a second PCR, run for about 7 to 12 cycles, which used a sample-barcoded 5' primer along with a J-beta primer mix. TCRdb reprocessed the 5' RACE reads via MiXCR and lists one record per CDR3 protein. There are 500,000 to 700,000 distinct CDR3 sequences in the sample; around 31% occur only once, and approximately 15% lies in the top ten. The sequencing input was blood. All receptors come from a woman older than 75 in good health.

A remark on this clonotype: A read error is possible here, since a much larger clone lies one base away. The chain couples TRBV12-3 or TRBV12-4 to TRBJ2-7; TRBD2 matches at 8 bases. The V segment lost 2 bases and the J segment 5 bases; nucleotides outside the gene matches: 8. The CDR3 contains 15 residues. The CDR3 loop reads CASSLLTGGRNEQYF. Here the CDR3 DNA reads TGTGCCAGCAGTTTACTTACGGGGGGGCGCAACGAGCAGTACTTC.

This clonotype was observed many times. This rearrangement joins TRBV12-3 or TRBV12-4 to TRBJ2-7, with 8 positions matching TRBD2. J gave up 2 bases and V 0 bases, and 0 bases lay outside the gene matches. CDR3 length: 14 amino acids. The CDR3 nucleotides are TGTGCCAGCAGTTTAGCTAGCGGGACCTACGAGCAGTACTTC. Translated: CASSLASGTYEQYF.

This clonotype has a handful of counts. The rearrangement uses TRBV9 and TRBJ2-2; D tentatively reads TRBD1 or TRBD2 (5 bases each). Germline V CDR1 and CDR2: SGDLS, YYNGEE. Trimming took 0 bases from V and 1 from J, leaving 10 bases between them. This CDR3 is built from 16 residues. CDR3 sequence reads: CASSVGGTWNTGELFF. CDR3 coding DNA: TGTGCCAGCAGCGTAGGGGGGACCTGGAACACCGGGGAGCTGTTTTTT.

On this clonotype: The junction does not match germline at one end; this may be a read error. V usage is TRBV2 and J usage is TRBJ2-3; tentatively, D is TRBD2 (6 bases). The germline V gene encodes CDR1 SNHLY and CDR2 FYNNEI. This CDR3 region has 15 residues. Here the CDR3 DNA reads TGTGCCAGCAGTGAAGCGCGGGGTTACACAGGTACGCAGTATTTT. It is translated as CASSEARGYTGTQYF.

This clonotype was counted at least ten times. The chain couples TRBV6-2 or TRBV6-3 to TRBJ2-6; 8 positions agree with TRBD1. CDR3 length: 18 residues. The J segment lost 0 bases and the V segment lost 5 bases, leaving 9 bases of the junction unmatched. Germline-derived CDR1 and CDR2 are MNHEY and SVGEGT. The CDR3 nucleotides read TGTGCCAGCAGTACCCCCCGGGACAGGTTCTCTGGGGCCAACGTCCTGACTTTC. It is translated as CASSTPRDRFSGANVLTF.

The chain joins TRBV20-1 to TRBJ2-7; 8 bases map to TRBD2. Germline-derived CDR1 and CDR2 are DFQATT and SNEGSKA (reference sequence). V trimming: 3 bases; J trimming: 7 bases; junction bases outside the gene matches: 11. The CDR3 covers 14 residues. The CDR3 loop reads CSASGLAGGNEQYF. The DNA for the CDR3 is TGCAGTGCTAGTGGGCTAGCGGGCGGAAATGAGCAGTACTTC.

CDR3: CASSQDRGRDYGYTF. The CDR3 nucleotides read TGTGCCAGCAGCCAAGACAGGGGGCGCGACTATGGCTACACCTTC. The rearrangement links TRBV4-2 to TRBJ1-2; TRBD1 agrees at 8 bases. CDR3 length: 15 amino acids. Per the germline V gene, CDR1 is LGHNA and CDR2 is YNFKEQ. V trimming: 0 bases; J trimming: 3 bases; junction bases outside the gene matches: 3.

This sequence joins TRBV28 and TRBJ1-5; no firm D call. This CDR3 region has 12 residues. Germline values: CDR1 MDHEN, CDR2 SYDVKM. The V gene lost 2 bases and the J gene lost 9 bases, with 8 bases spanning the gap. CDR3 DNA: TGTGCCAGCAGTTTAAGGGTCCGGCCCCAGCATTTT. It is translated as CASSLRVRPQHF.

This clonotype was picked up a small number of times. The chain links TRBV2 to TRBJ1-5; possible D gene TRBD1, 5 bases. CDR3 length: 14 amino acids. The germline V and J ends were trimmed by 7 bases and 3 bases, with 13 bases remaining between them. CDR1 and CDR2 (germline): SNHLY, FYNNEI. The CDR3 sequence: CASNRAGYNQPQHF. CDR3 nucleotides: TGTGCCAGCAACCGGGCAGGGTACAATCAGCCCCAGCATTTT.

This clonotype appeared a few times. V gene TRBV9 combines with J gene TRBJ1-1; D perhaps matches TRBD1 (6 bases). V was shortened by 0 bases and J by 4 bases, with 16 bases between the two germline ends. Germline lookup yields CDR1 SGDLS and CDR2 YYNGEE. This CDR3 is built from 16 residues. In DNA, the CDR3 is TGTGCCAGCAGCGTAGGGGGGGCAGCGGGGAGCACTGAAGCTTTCTTT. Translating it yields CASSVGGAAGSTEAFF. The full variable domain, completed using reference TRBV9 and TRBJ1-1, is DSGVTQTPKHLITATGQRVTLRCSPRSGDLSVYWYQQSLDQGLQFLIQYYNGEERAKGNILERFSAQQFPDLHSELNLSSLELGDSALYFCASSVGGAAGSTEAFFGQGTRLTVV.

CDR3 in amino acids: CASSLVGTGANYGYTF. The CDR3 DNA reads TGTGCCAGCAGCTTAGTGGGGACGGGAGCTAACTATGGCTACACCTTC. The rearrangement joins TRBV7-8 to TRBJ1-2; tentative D call: TRBD1 (5 bases). V lost 1 base to trimming and J lost 0 bases, with 12 bases between them. The CDR3 sequence is 16 residues long. Looked up from germline, CDR1 is SGHVS and CDR2 is FQNEAQ.

This clonotype has ten or more counts. The V gene is TRBV3-1, the J gene TRBJ2-7, with D unresolved. The CDR3 length is 14 residues. Deletions cut 1 base from V and 6 bases from J, with 13 bases between. Germline V gene sequence: CDR1 LGHDT, CDR2 YNNKEL (reference sequence). The CDR3 sequence is CASSQAPIGGEQYF. Written as DNA, the CDR3 is TGTGCCAGCAGCCAAGCCCCTATTGGCGGCGAGCAGTACTTC.

This clonotype was detected ten times or more. The chain combines TRBV28 with TRBJ2-7, with 10 bases aligning to TRBD1. The germline V gene encodes CDR1 MDHEN and CDR2 SYDVKM. This CDR3 is built from 15 residues. With 8 bases clipped from V and 3 bases from J, the junction kept 10 bases outside the gene matches. The CDR3 loop reads CASETPGQGNYEQYF. In DNA, the CDR3 is TGTGCCAGCGAAACGCCGGGACAGGGGAACTACGAGCAGTACTTC.

This chain connects TRBV5-6 to TRBJ1-1, with D unresolved. The V end lost 3 bases, the J end lost 4 bases, and 25 bases lay between the germline ends. From germline, CDR1 is SGHDT and CDR2 YYEEEE. The CDR3 is made up of 18 amino acids. The CDR3 is CASSSPLNFGEGCTEAFF. Here the CDR3 DNA reads TGTGCCAGCAGCTCGCCTCTGAACTTTGGGGAAGGATGCACTGAAGCTTTCTTT.

This clonotype was recorded many times. The junction shows a germline mismatch at one end, possibly a read error. The chain carries TRBV5-1 and TRBJ2-1, with D perhaps assigned TRBD1 or TRBD2 (6 bases each). Germline CDR1 is SGHRS and CDR2 is YFSETQ. This CDR3 has 15 residues. This CDR3 is CASSLEGGPYNEQFF. The CDR3 coding sequence is TGTGCCAGCAGCTTAGAAGGGGGGCCCTACAATGAGCAGTTCTTC.